These 28 T cell receptor beta chains came from one sample sequenced in a study of OX40 agonist ivuxolimab in advanced cancers. TCRdb's copy holds only in-frame clones and misses some; the assay was immunoSEQ multiplex PCR. The profile covers 60,000 or so clones, with roughly 90% appearing a single time and approximately 20% taken by the ten largest. The specimen was CD4+ or CD8+ T cells sorted from blood, collected in a trial of the OX40 agonist ivuxolimab. These receptors were obtained from an adult with an advanced solid tumor such as melanoma, head and neck, liver or kidney cancer.

This rearrangement joins TRBV27 to TRBJ1-6, with D maybe TRBD1 (5 bases). The germline V gene encodes CDR1 MNHEY and CDR2 SMNVEV (reference sequence). The CDR3 length is 18 residues. The V gene lost 2 bases and the J gene lost 5 bases, with 19 bases spanning the gap. CDR3 region: CASSLISRANYNNSPLHF. The CDR3 coding sequence is TGTGCCAGCAGTTTAATTTCCAGGGCCAACTATAATAATTCACCCCTCCACTTT.

V is TRBV2 and J is TRBJ2-7; 7 positions agree with TRBD2. The CDR3 extends over 14 amino acids. CDR1 is SNHLY, CDR2 FYNNEI, per germline. V shed 6 bases, J shed 0 bases, and the junction held 5 bases outside the gene matches. The CDR3 spells CASRAGTTSYEQYF. The CDR3 coding sequence is TGTGCCAGCAGGGCCGGGACTACCTCCTACGAGCAGTACTTC.

The gene calls are TRBV30 and TRBJ1-2; D may be TRBD1 (5 bases). V lost 2 bases, J lost 4 bases, and 14 bases lay in between. This CDR3 comprises 14 residues. CDR1 GTSNPN and CDR2 SVGIG come from the germline V gene (reference sequence). The CDR3 nucleotides read TGTGCCTGGAGTCTAGGGGATGGATCCTATGGCTACACCTTC. It yields the protein CAWSLGDGSYGYTF.

This chain uses TRBV28 with TRBJ2-7; D is unresolved. Germline assignment: CDR1 MDHEN and CDR2 SYDVKM. This CDR3 region has 13 residues. Trimming cost V 2 bases and J 3 bases, with 8 bases left between them. The CDR3 protein is CASSLDGLYEQYV. In DNA, the CDR3 is TGTGCCAGCAGTTTAGATGGCCTCTACGAGCAGTACGTC.

This chain's CDR3 is CSALARGYGGYTF. The CDR3 nucleotides are TGCAGCGCACTGGCCCGGGGGTATGGAGGCTACACCTTC. V and J are TRBV29-1 and TRBJ1-2; perhaps TRBD1 as D (5 bases). Trimming stripped 7 bases from V and 8 bases from J, with 20 bases between. CDR3 size: 13 residues. The V gene's germline CDR1 is SQVTM and CDR2 ANQGSEA. The full variable domain, completed using reference TRBV29-1 and TRBJ1-2, is SAVISQKPSRDICQRGTSLTIQCQVDSQVTMMFWYRQQPGQSLTLIATANQGSEATYESGFVIDKFPISRPNLTFSTLTVSNMSPEDSSIYLCSALARGYGGYTFGSGTRLTVV.

This chain uses TRBV6-5 with TRBJ1-5; 11 bases align to TRBD1. With 6 bases clipped from V and 3 bases from J, the junction kept 4 bases outside the gene matches. Germline loops: CDR1 MNHEY, CDR2 SVGAGI. This CDR3 is 15 amino acids long. The CDR3 here is CASRRGQGVNQPQHF. The CDR3 nucleotides are TGTGCCAGCAGGAGGGGACAGGGGGTCAATCAGCCCCAGCATTTT.

The chain employs TRBV9 and TRBJ1-2; D is undetermined. The V gene lost 0 bases and the J gene lost 1 base, with 4 bases spanning the gap. CDR3 size: 13 residues. Germline V gene lookup returns CDR1 SGDLS and CDR2 YYNGEE. The chain's CDR3 is CASSVEDNYGYTF. CDR3 coding DNA: TGTGCCAGCAGCGTAGAAGATAACTATGGCTACACCTTC.

The chain combines TRBV9 with TRBJ2-3; D remains unclear. The V gene's germline CDR1 is SGDLS and CDR2 YYNGEE. This CDR3 region has 12 residues. With 4 bases removed from V and 2 bases from J, the gap between germline ends came to 5 bases. The CDR3 DNA follows: TGTGCCAGCAGCTCAAACACAGATACGCAGTATTTT. Translation gives CASSSNTDTQYF.

This clone was detected only a few times. The chain joins TRBV27 to TRBJ1-1; 8 positions match TRBD1. V lost 5 bases and J lost 5; bases outside the gene matches: 16. Germline V gene lookup returns CDR1 MNHEY and CDR2 SMNVEV (reference sequence). The CDR3 covers 17 residues. CDR3 sequence: CASSPIRGRHGITEAFF. CDR3 coding DNA: TGTGCCAGCAGTCCGATCAGGGGGCGGCACGGGATTACTGAAGCTTTCTTT.

This rearrangement joins TRBV7-9 to TRBJ2-7; 7 nucleotides match TRBD2. This CDR3 is built from 13 residues. J lost 4 bases, V lost 1 base, and 1 base had no gene match. Germline V lookup: CDR1 SEHNR, CDR2 FQNEAQ (reference sequence). This chain's CDR3 is CASSLGGRYEQYV. CDR3 bases: TGTGCCAGCAGCTTAGGCGGGAGATACGAGCAGTACGTC.

The chain has TRBV7-9 and TRBJ2-1, with D maybe TRBD2 (5 bases). Trimming took off 6 bases at V and 4 bases at J, with 10 bases between the two ends. This CDR3 region has 13 residues. The germline V gene has CDR1 SEHNR and CDR2 FQNEAQ (reference sequence). CDR3 loop: CASSELGYNEQFF. The CDR3 DNA follows: TGTGCCAGCAGTGAACTAGGTTACAATGAGCAGTTCTTC.

The chain combines TRBV21-1 with TRBJ2-2; TRBD1, the table's D call, was not compared with the DNA. TRBV21-1 represents a pseudogene. The CDR3 consists of 18 residues. CDR3 region: CASSKKIRDTEYTGELFF. DNA for the CDR3: TGTGCCAGCAGCAAAAAAATCCGGGACACCGAGTACACCGGGGAGCTGTTTTTT.

The CDR3 bases are TGTGCCAGCAGCTTAGCGCCCGGGACCGAGCAGTACGTC. Translation gives CASSLAPGTEQYV. The V call is TRBV7-3, the J call TRBJ2-7, with D possibly being TRBD1 or TRBD2 (5 bases each). Germline lookup yields CDR1 SGHTA and CDR2 FQGTGA. Trimming took off 2 bases at V and 6 bases at J, with 11 bases between the two ends. The CDR3 is made up of 13 amino acids.

The CDR3 spells CASSSEMGRRNTIYF. The CDR3 coding sequence is TGTGCCAGCAGCTCTGAAATGGGCAGACGAAACACCATATATTTT. The gene calls are TRBV7-8 and TRBJ1-3; D uncertain. Trimming removed 4 bases from V and 5 bases from J, with 15 bases in between. The CDR3 has 15 residues. The V gene's germline CDR1 is SGHVS and CDR2 FQNEAQ.

The sample holds one count of this clone. The chain joins TRBV7-6 to TRBJ1-6; TRBD1 agrees at 11 bases. The V segment lost 3 bases and the J segment 9 bases; nucleotides outside the gene matches: 10. Germline V gene lookup returns CDR1 SGHVS and CDR2 FNYEAQ. There are 17 residues in the CDR3. CDR3 protein: CASSLLSAGTGGSPLHF. The CDR3 coding sequence is TGTGCCAGCAGCTTGTTAAGTGCTGGGACAGGGGGTTCACCCCTCCACTTT.

The genes are TRBV30 and TRBJ2-1; a possible D gene is TRBD2 (7 bases). This CDR3 region has 15 residues. Germline V gene sequence: CDR1 GTSNPN, CDR2 SVGIG (reference sequence). Deletions cut 0 bases from V and 4 bases from J, with 13 bases between. CDR3 sequence reads: CAWSVEGGIYNEQFF. The CDR3 nucleotides read TGTGCCTGGAGTGTAGAGGGGGGGATATACAATGAGCAGTTCTTC.

The rearrangement uses TRBV28 and TRBJ1-6; a possible D gene is TRBD1 (5 bases). This CDR3 contains 15 residues. Germline-derived CDR1 and CDR2 are MDHEN and SYDVKM. V was shortened by 4 bases and J by 9 bases, with 16 bases between the two germline ends. The DNA of the CDR3 is TGTGCCAGCAGTTACCCCCTTGAGAGGGGTTCACCCCTCCACTTT. Translating it yields CASSYPLERGSPLHF.

This clone showed up just a few times. This chain joins TRBV4-3 and TRBJ2-7; perhaps TRBD2 as D (5 bases). From germline, CDR1 is LGHNA and CDR2 YSLEER. CDR3 length equals 16 residues. V was cut by 2 bases and J by 2 bases, with 16 bases left in between. Here the CDR3 DNA reads TGCGCCAGCAGCCAATACGCCCCCAGCGGCGCCTACGAGCAGTACTTC. Protein product: CASSQYAPSGAYEQYF.

The chain combines TRBV9 with TRBJ2-3, with D unresolved. The CDR3 has 12 residues. Deletions cut 4 bases from V and 0 bases from J, with 3 bases between. The germline gives CDR1 SGDLS, CDR2 YYNGEE. This CDR3 reads CASSFSTDTQYF. The CDR3 bases are TGTGCCAGCAGCTTTAGCACAGATACGCAGTATTTT.

This chain uses TRBV6-5 with TRBJ1-6; D unclear. Germline lookup yields CDR1 MNHEY and CDR2 SVGAGI. CDR3 length: 15 residues. The germline V and J ends were trimmed by 1 base and 6 bases, with 10 bases remaining between them. The CDR3 here is CASSYWTAANSPLHF. The CDR3 DNA follows: TGTGCCAGCAGTTACTGGACGGCGGCTAATTCACCCCTCCACTTT.

V gene TRBV30 combines with J gene TRBJ1-2; tentative D call: TRBD1 (6 bases). The CDR3 totals 11 residues. V was clipped by 5 bases and J by 6 bases, with 10 bases between them. Germline-derived CDR1 and CDR2 are GTSNPN and SVGIG (reference sequence). The CDR3 sequence: CAWLDRDGYTF. For the CDR3, the DNA is TGTGCCTGGTTGGACAGAGATGGCTACACCTTC.

This chain joins TRBV9 and TRBJ2-3; D call uncertain. CDR1 SGDLS and CDR2 YYNGEE come from the germline V gene. V lost 2 bases and J 1 base, leaving 5 bases between the germline ends. The CDR3 runs 13 residues. The CDR3 DNA reads TGTGCCAGCAGCGTCCTGGGCACAGATACGCAGTATTTT. It yields the protein CASSVLGTDTQYF.

V usage is TRBV5-1 and J usage is TRBJ2-3, with D perhaps matching TRBD1 (6 bases). Trimming pared 2 bases from V and 6 bases from J, leaving 16 bases between. This CDR3 comprises 15 residues. In germline, CDR1 is SGHRS, CDR2 YFSETQ. The CDR3 nucleotides read TGCGCCAGCAGCTTTTCCGAAACAGGGCGGGATACGCAGTATTTT. Residues: CASSFSETGRDTQYF.

Remarks on this clone: Additional DNA sequences in this sample encode the identical CDR3. The gene calls are TRBV15 and TRBJ2-3; a possible D gene is TRBD2 (5 bases). The V gene's germline CDR1 is LNHNV and CDR2 YYDKDF (reference sequence). This CDR3 has 12 residues. The germline V and J ends were trimmed by 8 bases and 3 bases, with 9 bases remaining between them. CDR3 coding DNA: TGTGCCACCTCTAGACTAACAGATACGCAGTATTTT. Its translation: CATSRLTDTQYF.

This chain links TRBV4-3 with TRBJ2-5; 8 nucleotides agree with TRBD2. V lost 1 base to trimming and J lost 5 bases; unmatched junction nucleotides: 0. Germline V CDR1 and CDR2: LGHNA, YSLEER. The CDR3 sequence is 13 residues long. CDR3 in DNA: TGCGCCAGCAGCCAAGCGGGGGGGGAGACCCAGTACTTC. This encodes CASSQAGGETQYF.

The chain combines TRBV30 with TRBJ1-1; D gene uncertain. V was cut by 3 bases and J by 1 base, with 9 bases left in between. Germline CDR1 is GTSNPN and CDR2 is SVGIG (reference sequence). The CDR3 loop spans 13 amino acids. The CDR3 loop reads CAWSARENTEAFF. CDR3 sequence (DNA): TGTGCCTGGAGCGCCCGAGAGAACACTGAAGCTTTCTTT.

In this sample, this clone turned up a few times. The chain recombines TRBV27 with TRBJ1-4, with D hard to call. Trimming removed 5 bases at V and 8 bases at J, with 9 bases between. The CDR3 spans 12 residues. Germline CDR1 MNHEY, CDR2 SMNVEV (reference sequence). The CDR3 nucleotides read TGTGCCAGCAGTAACGTTGGGGAAAAACTGTTTTTT. Translation gives CASSNVGEKLFF.

In its sample, this clone was seen once. The DNA of the CDR3 is TGTGCCAGCAGCTTAGATTACAGCGGTTCCTACGAGCAGTACTTC. Residues: CASSLDYSGSYEQYF. The rearrangement uses TRBV11-2 and TRBJ2-7; maybe TRBD2 (5 bases). V lost 0 bases and J 1 base, leaving 10 bases between the germline ends. The CDR3 covers 15 residues. In germline, CDR1 is SGHAT, CDR2 FQNNGV.